This T cell receptor (beta chain) was retrieved from a study of CD8 T cells in ankylosing spondylitis. Study conclusions and caveats: The study looked at matched synovial fluid samples from ankylosing spondylitis patients. Disease-linked clones were reported to be significantly enriched there.

At least ten counts were recorded for this clonotype. Its antigen is still unknown. Germline V gene lookup returns CDR1 DFQATT and CDR2 SNEGSKA (reference sequence). The CDR3 totals 13 residues. V trimming: 5 bases; J trimming: 5 bases; junction bases outside the gene matches: 8. Using quantitative 5'-RACE with molecular barcodes, the authors made TCR beta libraries. TCRdb re-analysed the 5' RACE reads in MiXCR, keeping a single row per CDR3 protein. The sample records around 150,000 distinct CDR3 sequences, approximately 20% being singletons. Sequencing was carried out using blood, either unsorted or a sorted T cell fraction (not recorded which). The sequence came from a male donor with ankylosing spondylitis or in good health (not recorded which). V gene TRBV20-1 combines with J gene TRBJ1-1; TRBD1 matches at 7 bases. The CDR3 nucleotides are TGCAGTGCTGCGGACCAGGGGGGGACTGAAGCTTTCTTT. Its translation: CSAADQGGTEAFF.